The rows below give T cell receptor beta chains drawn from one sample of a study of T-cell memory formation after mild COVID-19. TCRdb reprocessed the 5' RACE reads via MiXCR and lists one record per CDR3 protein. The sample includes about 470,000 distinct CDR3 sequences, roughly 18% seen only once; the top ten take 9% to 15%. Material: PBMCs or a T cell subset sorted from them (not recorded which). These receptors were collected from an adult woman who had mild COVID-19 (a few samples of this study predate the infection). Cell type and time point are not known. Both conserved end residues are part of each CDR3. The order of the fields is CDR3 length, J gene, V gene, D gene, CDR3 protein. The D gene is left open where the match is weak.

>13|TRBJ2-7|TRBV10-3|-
CAIMEGPGYEQYF
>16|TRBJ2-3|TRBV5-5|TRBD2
CASNRRGPSGTDTQYF
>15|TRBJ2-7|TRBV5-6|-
CASSLTGHLDYEQYF
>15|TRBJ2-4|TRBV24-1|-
CATSDLTPGEDIQYF
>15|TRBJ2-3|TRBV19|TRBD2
CASGGTSGARDTQYF
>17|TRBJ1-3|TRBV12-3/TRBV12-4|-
CASSSPGTDLSGNTIYF
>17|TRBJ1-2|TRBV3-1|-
CASSRKGGARGDYGYTF
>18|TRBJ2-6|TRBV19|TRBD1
CASSRGQGLKSGANVLTF
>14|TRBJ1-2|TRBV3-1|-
CASSQGDYNYGYTF
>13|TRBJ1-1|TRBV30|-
CAWSVSIGPGAFF
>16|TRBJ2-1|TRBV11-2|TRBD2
CASSLGASGPYNEQFF
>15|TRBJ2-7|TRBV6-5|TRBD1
CASSSTGGHSYEQYF
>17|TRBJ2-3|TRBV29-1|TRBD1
CSVEDRTGHASTDTQYF
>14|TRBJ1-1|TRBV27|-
CASSSPSWNTEAFF
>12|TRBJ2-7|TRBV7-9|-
CASSQGQREQYF
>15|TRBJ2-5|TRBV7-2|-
CASSLVRGPQETQYF
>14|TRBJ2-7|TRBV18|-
CASSLPGVGYEQYF
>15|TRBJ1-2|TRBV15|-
CATSRYYLGEWGYTF
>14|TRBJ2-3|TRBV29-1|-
CSVDESGWADTQYF
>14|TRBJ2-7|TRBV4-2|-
CASSQDSGVYEQYF
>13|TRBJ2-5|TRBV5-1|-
CASSFAERETQYF
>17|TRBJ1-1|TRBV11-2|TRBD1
CASSLVRQGAGDTEAFF
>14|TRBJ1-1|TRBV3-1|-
CASSQVGANTEAFF
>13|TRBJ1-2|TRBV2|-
CASSEGDNYGYTF
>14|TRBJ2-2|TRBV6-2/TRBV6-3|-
CASSFGPNTGELFF
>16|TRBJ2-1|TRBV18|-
CASSPLTRYTYNEQFF
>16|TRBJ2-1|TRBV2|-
CASSGTAQSSYNEQFF
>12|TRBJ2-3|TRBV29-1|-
CSVGRGTDTQYF
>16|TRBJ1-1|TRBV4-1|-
CASSQGQGPKGTEAFF
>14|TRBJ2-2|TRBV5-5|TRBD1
CASSTGTGTGELFF
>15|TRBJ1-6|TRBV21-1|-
CASSKILRENSPLHF
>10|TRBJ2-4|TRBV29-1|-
CSVAGDIQYF
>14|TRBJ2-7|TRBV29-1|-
CSVVTSSEGREQYF
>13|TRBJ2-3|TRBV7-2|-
CASSLNARDTQYF
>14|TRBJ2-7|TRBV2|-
CASSEVDFAYEQYF
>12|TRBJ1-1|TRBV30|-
CAWSGTNTEAFF
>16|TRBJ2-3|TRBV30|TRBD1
CAWSPRDRGFTDTQYF
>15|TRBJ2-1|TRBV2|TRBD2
CASRALAETYNEQFF
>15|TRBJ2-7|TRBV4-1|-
CASSQDLTVSYEQYF